This record looks at one T cell receptor beta chain sequence and its context. This specimen comes from a study of blood T cell repertoires in COVID-19. Study-wide context: Sources were T cells, B-cell-depleted T cells, or PBMCs; the material itself was cDNA or gDNA.

Germline V CDR1 and CDR2: SGHRS, YFSETQ. The CDR3 is made up of 16 amino acids. Trimming cost V 4 bases and J 12 bases; bases outside gene matches: 15. The repertoire was sequenced with immunoSEQ multiplex PCR; TCRdb's copy has only in-frame clones and lacks some. The table has 200,000 to 300,000 clones, about 87% seen once. The chain links TRBV5-1 to TRBJ2-1; 11 nucleotides align to TRBD2. This sequence was found in a woman aged 55-70 years with COVID-19, enrolled during active disease. The specimen was peripheral blood. The CDR3 nucleotides read TGCGCCAGCAGCCTCGTCACTAGCGGGAGAGGCCAGGGGCAGTTCTTC. Its translation is CASSLVTSGRGQGQFF.